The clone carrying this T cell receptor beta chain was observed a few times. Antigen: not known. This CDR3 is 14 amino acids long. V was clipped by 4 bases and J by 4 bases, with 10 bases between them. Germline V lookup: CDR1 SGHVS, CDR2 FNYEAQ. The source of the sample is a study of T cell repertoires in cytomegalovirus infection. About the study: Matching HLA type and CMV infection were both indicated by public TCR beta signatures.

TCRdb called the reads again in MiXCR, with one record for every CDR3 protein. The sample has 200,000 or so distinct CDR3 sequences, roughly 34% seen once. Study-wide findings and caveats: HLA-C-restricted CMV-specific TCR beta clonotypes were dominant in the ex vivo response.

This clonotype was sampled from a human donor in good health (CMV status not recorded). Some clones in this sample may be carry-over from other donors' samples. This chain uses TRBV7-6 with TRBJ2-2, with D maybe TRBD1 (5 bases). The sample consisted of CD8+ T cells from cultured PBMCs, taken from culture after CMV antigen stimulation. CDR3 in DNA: TGTGCCAGCAGCTCTAGACAGCCCACCGGGGAGCTGTTTTTT. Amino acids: CASSSRQPTGELFF.